This T cell receptor beta chain stems from a study of CD8+ T cells in alopecia areata (dated by TCRdb to 2017 to 2018). At the level of the whole study: Treated patients were enrolled in an open-label pilot trial of oral tofacitinib, 5 to 10 mg twice daily, for moderate-to-severe alopecia areata. The study used high-throughput TCRbeta sequencing to examine T cell clonal expansion in alopecia areata, in both the C3H/HeJ mouse model and human patients. Tofacitinib was administered for 6 to 18 months, and 6 months of follow-up off drug were then conducted to assess delayed response and recurrence. Biopsies were taken from tofacitinib-treated patients at baseline and again at 4 and 24 weeks into treatment, and several of those patients also had a later scalp biopsy. RNA came from the PAXgene miRNA kit for fixed scalp, the miRNeasy kit for PBMCs, and the RNeasy kit for mouse skin. Clonality in the scalp was compared among normal scalp (n=4), patchy alopecia areata scalp (n=8), and alopecia totalis/universalis scalp (n=8). Human TCRbeta sequencing covered scalp tissue and sorted CD4+ and CD8+ peripheral blood T cells from patchy and totalis/universalis alopecia areata patients and healthy controls. TCRbeta CDR3 regions were amplified by immunoSEQ multiplex PCR using 35 Vbeta forward and 13 Jbeta reverse primers. Overall study outcomes, separate from this receptor: TCR sequences shared between patients were less clear than in mice, possibly partly because of HLA diversity in the patient population. Higher clonality and more expanded CD8+ clones were observed in lesional scalp than in normal scalp, particularly in alopecia totalis/universalis, a finding suggestive of antigenic drive. Resident alphabeta T cells in normal human skin are also sequenced, complicating scalp TCR repertoire analysis, unlike mouse skin dominated by gammadelta T cells.

The library was produced with the immunoSEQ multiplex PCR assay. RNA was extracted from all samples and reverse transcribed into cDNA as template for TCR sequencing. First-strand cDNA was synthesized with SuperScript III using a 2:1 mix of oligo-dT and random hexamers. A synthetic immune receptor repertoire was used to gauge amplification bias, and whatever bias remained was removed computationally. As for how the authors treated the data: Raw reads were preprocessed to remove errors, and CDR3 was defined by IMGT conventions from the conserved cysteine to phenylalanine. Clonality was computed as 1 minus the Shannon entropy, with the entropy normalized by log2 of the number of productive unique TCRs. Whether each scalp clone was CD4 or CD8 was inferred by checking scalp TCRbeta sequences against the CD4 and CD8 repertoires from sorted blood. Imported from immuneACCESS, the table was reduced by TCRdb to in-frame sequences with V and J called. These copies leave out some clones; in studies compared against another copy, an unresolved V gene accounts for under half, and the cause of the remainder is not known. V and J calls and clone size are given by that table; D and trimming were obtained from the DNA. This sample is represented by about 69,000 clones; roughly three fifths of them were singletons. Together, the top ten hold over 15% of the sample.

This clone came up a few times. Its antigen specificity is not known. Within one base of it there is no much larger clone, and no base qualities were kept. Per the germline V gene (reference sequence), GTSNPN is the CDR1 and SVGIG is the CDR2. Reading from cysteine to phenylalanine, the CDR3 counts 14 amino acids. The entry retains the CDR3 DNA only, 42 bases that are in frame from base 1. V loses 2 bases, J loses 5 bases, and the germline ends lie 13 bases apart. The intended sense of this specimen's time point label: baseline before oral tofacitinib. Lesional scalp punch biopsies and peripheral blood were collected from alopecia areata patients. After PBMCs were isolated by density centrifugation and stained for CD3, CD4 and CD8, a FACSAria was used to sort CD4+ and CD8+ T cells.

The V and J segments used are TRBV30 and TRBJ2-1, with the D call tentatively TRBD1 or TRBD2, each fitting 5 bases. This clonotype was obtained from a human donor with alopecia areata. This material consisted of CD8+ T cells sorted from blood, taken at week 0. The sequence in DNA is TGTGCCTGGAGTCCGGGGCTCGGGAACAATGAGCAGTTCTTC. Translated, it reads CAWSPGLGNNEQFF.